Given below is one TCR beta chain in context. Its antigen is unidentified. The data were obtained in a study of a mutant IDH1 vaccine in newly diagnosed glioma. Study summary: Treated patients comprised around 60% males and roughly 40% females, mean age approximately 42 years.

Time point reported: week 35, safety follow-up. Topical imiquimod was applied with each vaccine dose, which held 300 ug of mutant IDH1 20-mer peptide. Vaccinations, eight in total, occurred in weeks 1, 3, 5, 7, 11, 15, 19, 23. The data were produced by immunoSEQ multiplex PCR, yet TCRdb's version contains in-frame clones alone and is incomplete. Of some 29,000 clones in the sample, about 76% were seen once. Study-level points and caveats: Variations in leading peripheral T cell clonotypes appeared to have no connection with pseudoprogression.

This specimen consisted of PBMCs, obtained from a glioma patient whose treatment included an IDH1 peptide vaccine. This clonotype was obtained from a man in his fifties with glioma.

CDR3 region: CASSLEDSLSYNSPLHF. The CDR3 DNA is TGTGCCAGCAGCTTGGAGGATTCCCTTTCATATAATTCACCCCTCCACTTT. V and J are TRBV5-5 and TRBJ1-6, with D unclear. This CDR3 is 17 amino acids long. Germline CDR1 SGHKS, CDR2 YYEKEE (reference sequence). Trimming shortened V by 0 bases and J by 4 bases, and 14 bases separated the two germline ends.